These 4 T cell receptor beta chains were all obtained from the same sample, sequenced in a study of T cells after yellow fever vaccination. TCRdb re-called the 5' RACE reads through MiXCR, storing one row per CDR3 protein. Altogether some 670,000 distinct CDR3 sequences are present, 9% to 15% being singletons, with the ten largest covering 14% to 15%. This specimen consisted of PBMCs, obtained on the day of the yellow fever booster vaccination. These receptors were collected from a man aged 25-45 years who received the YFV17D yellow fever vaccine.

The chain is built from TRBV20-1 and TRBJ2-7; 9 bases line up with TRBD1. CDR3 length equals 15 residues. Germline CDR1 reads DFQATT; CDR2 reads SNEGSKA (reference sequence). V lost 3 bases and J lost 2; bases outside the gene matches: 8. Written as DNA, the CDR3 is TGCAGTGCTAGCCAGGCCGGGACAGGGACCTACGAGCAGTACTTC. Amino acids: CSASQAGTGTYEQYF.

This clonotype has just a few counts. The chain combines TRBV5-1 with TRBJ2-5; 14 bases agree with TRBD2. J was trimmed by 3 bases and V by 4 bases; bases with no gene match: 2. The germline V gene has CDR1 SGHRS and CDR2 YFSETQ. This CDR3 has 15 residues. Here the CDR3 DNA reads TGCGCCAGCAGCATGACTAGCGGGGGGGAAGAGACCCAGTACTTC. It codes for CASSMTSGGEETQYF.

CDR3 nucleotide sequence: TGCAGCGTTGATACTCAGGGCCTAGGCATTCAGTACTTC. This encodes CSVDTQGLGIQYF. The chain employs TRBV29-1 and TRBJ2-4; D might be TRBD1 (5 bases). This CDR3 contains 13 residues. CDR1 and CDR2 from the germline V gene are SQVTM and ANQGSEA. V lost 3 bases and J lost 9, with 15 bases in between.

This clonotype was observed a handful of times. This chain links TRBV5-5 with TRBJ2-5, with TRBD2 as a possible D gene (6 bases). V lost 5 bases, J lost 0 bases, and 14 bases lay in between. The CDR3 runs to 15 residues. The germline CDR1 and CDR2 sequences are SGHKS and YYEKEE (reference sequence). CDR3 sequence: CASRGGRTDQETQYF. Written as DNA, the CDR3 is TGTGCCAGCAGGGGAGGACGGACCGACCAAGAGACCCAGTACTTC.